The clone carrying this T cell receptor (beta chain) occurred a few times. The antigen is not known. These data originate in a study of T-cell memory formation after mild COVID-19. Study-wide background: Largely donor-specific TCR clusters were found. Findings and limits, study-wide: What remained unconfirmed was the SARS-CoV-2 specificity of second-wave clones peaking on day 37. Day 15 to 85 contractors were CD4/CD8 balanced; later expanders leaned CD4+. Pre-infection memory carried some responding clones, suggesting that cross-reactive memory joined.

This CDR3 is built from 15 residues. The germline V and J ends were trimmed by 6 bases and 4 bases, with 17 bases remaining between them. TCRdb reprocessed the 5' RACE reads via MiXCR and lists one record per CDR3 protein. The sample includes under 400,000 distinct CDR3 sequences, 25% to 30% seen only once; the top ten take around an eighth. The sample taken for sequencing was PBMCs or a T cell subset sorted from them (not recorded which). V and J are TRBV12-3 or TRBV12-4 and TRBJ2-3; maybe TRBD1 (6 bases). The sequence came from an adult woman who had mild COVID-19 (a few samples of this study predate the infection). Cell type and time point are not known. This CDR3 reads CASRTGPDRPDTQYF. The CDR3 DNA sequence: TGTGCCAGCAGAACCGGACCTGACAGGCCAGATACGCAGTATTTT.